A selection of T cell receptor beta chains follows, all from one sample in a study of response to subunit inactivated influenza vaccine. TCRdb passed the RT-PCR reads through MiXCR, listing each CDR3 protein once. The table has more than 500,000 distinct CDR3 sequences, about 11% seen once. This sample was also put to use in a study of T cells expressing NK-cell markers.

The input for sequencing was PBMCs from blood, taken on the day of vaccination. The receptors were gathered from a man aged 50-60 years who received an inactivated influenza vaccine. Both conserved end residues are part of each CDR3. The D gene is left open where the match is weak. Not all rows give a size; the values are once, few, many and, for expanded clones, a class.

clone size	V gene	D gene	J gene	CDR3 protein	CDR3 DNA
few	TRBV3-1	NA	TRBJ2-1	CASKGLGHVGQFF	TGTGCCAGCAAAGGCCTAGGGCACGTTGGGCAGTTCTTC
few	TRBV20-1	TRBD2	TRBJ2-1	CSARGLAGGTYNEQFF	TGCAGTGCTAGGGGACTAGCGGGGGGGACCTACAATGAGCAGTTCTTC
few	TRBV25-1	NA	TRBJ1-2	CASSEEGSYGYTF	TGTGCCAGCAGTGAGGAGGGATCCTATGGCTACACCTTC
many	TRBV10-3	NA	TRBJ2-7	CAIGTPNTNEQYF	TGTGCCATTGGGACCCCAAATACCAACGAGCAGTACTTC
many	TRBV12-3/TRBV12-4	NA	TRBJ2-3	CASAERPDFTDTQYF	TGTGCCAGCGCCGAGCGGCCCGACTTCACAGATACGCAGTATTTT
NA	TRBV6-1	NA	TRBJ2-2	CASSVILNTGELFF	TGTGCCAGCAGTGTGATCTTGAACACCGGGGAGCTGTTTTTT
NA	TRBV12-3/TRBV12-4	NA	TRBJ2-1	CASSRSFFDLASLWNEQFF	TGTGCCAGCAGCCGCTCTTTTTTTGATCTAGCGAGCCTTTGGAATGAGCAGTTCTTC
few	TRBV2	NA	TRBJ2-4	CASKAGQNIQYF	TGTGCCAGCAAGGCGGGACAAAACATTCAGTACTTC
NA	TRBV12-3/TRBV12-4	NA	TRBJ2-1	CASSSAAGNEQFF	TGTGCCAGCAGTTCCGCTGCGGGTAATGAGCAGTTCTTC
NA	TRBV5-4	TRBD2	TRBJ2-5	CASSSGTSRPEETQYF	TGTGCCAGCAGCTCCGGGACTAGCAGGCCCGAAGAGACCCAGTACTTC
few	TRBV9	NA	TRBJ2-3	CASSVGTTSTDTQYF	TGTGCCAGCAGCGTGGGGACAACTAGCACAGATACGCAGTATTTT
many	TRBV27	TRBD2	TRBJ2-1	CASSPLVGAGVAHEQFF	TGTGCCAGCAGTCCCTTAGTAGGAGCGGGAGTCGCTCATGAGCAGTTCTTC
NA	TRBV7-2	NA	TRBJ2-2	CASSLRGGPNTGELFF	TGTGCCAGCAGCCTGAGGGGGGGGCCGAACACCGGGGAGCTGTTTTTT
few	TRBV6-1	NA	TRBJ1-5	CASSEALSVQPQHF	TGTGCCAGCAGTGAAGCGCTCTCGGTCCAGCCCCAGCATTTT
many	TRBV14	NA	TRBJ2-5	CASSQGARSETQYF	TGTGCCAGCAGCCAAGGGGCCCGTAGTGAGACCCAGTACTTC
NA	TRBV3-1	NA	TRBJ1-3	CASSYAANSGNTIYF	TGTGCCAGCAGCTACGCGGCTAACTCTGGAAACACCATATATTTT
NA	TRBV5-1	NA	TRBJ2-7	CASSVQGGSYEQYF	TGCGCCAGCAGCGTACAGGGGGGGTCCTACGAGCAGTACTTC
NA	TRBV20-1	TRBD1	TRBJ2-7	CSASGTEKSPSYEQYF	TGCAGTGCTTCCGGGACAGAGAAATCCCCTTCCTACGAGCAGTACTTC
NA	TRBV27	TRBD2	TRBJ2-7	CASSLSGGRLYEQYF	TGTGCCAGCAGTTTATCTGGCGGGAGATTGTACGAGCAGTACTTC
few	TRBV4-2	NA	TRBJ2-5	CASSQDHRYQETQYF	TGTGCCAGCAGCCAAGACCATCGGTACCAAGAGACCCAGTACTTC
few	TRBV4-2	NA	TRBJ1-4	CASSPMGGLNEKLFF	TGTGCCAGCAGCCCGATGGGGGGACTCAATGAAAAACTGTTTTTT
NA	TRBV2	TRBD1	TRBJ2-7	CASSVVTGQGSYEQYF	TGTGCCAGCAGTGTGGTAACGGGACAGGGCTCCTACGAGCAGTACTTC
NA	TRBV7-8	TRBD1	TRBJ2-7	CASTPGTVSYEQYF	TGTGCCAGCACCCCCGGGACAGTCTCCTACGAGCAGTACTTC
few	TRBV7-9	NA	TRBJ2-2	CASSPHQTGELFF	TGTGCCAGCAGCCCCCATCAAACCGGGGAGCTGTTTTTT
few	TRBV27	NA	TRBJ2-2	CASRNQGNTGELFF	TGTGCCAGCAGGAACCAGGGGAACACCGGGGAGCTGTTTTTT
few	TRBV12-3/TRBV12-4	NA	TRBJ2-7	CASSLSRGADEQYF	TGTGCCAGCAGTTTAAGTCGTGGGGCGGACGAGCAGTACTTC
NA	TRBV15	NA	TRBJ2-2	CATRNHGRPGELFF	TGTGCCACCAGAAACCATGGAAGACCCGGGGAGCTGTTTTTT
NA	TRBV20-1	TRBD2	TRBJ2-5	CSARGSPGLAGVGETQYF	TGCAGTGCTAGAGGTTCTCCGGGACTAGCGGGAGTAGGCGAGACCCAGTACTTC
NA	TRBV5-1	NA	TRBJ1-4	CASSPAGANEKLFF	TGCGCCAGCAGCCCAGCAGGGGCAAATGAAAAACTGTTTTTT
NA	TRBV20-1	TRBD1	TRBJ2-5	CSARDGQGLETQYF	TGCAGTGCTAGAGATGGACAGGGGTTGGAGACCCAGTACTTC
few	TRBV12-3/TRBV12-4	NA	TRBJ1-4	CASRNSGAFDEKLFF	TGTGCCAGCAGGAACTCAGGCGCGTTTGATGAAAAACTGTTTTTT
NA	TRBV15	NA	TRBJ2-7	CATSRGWDSYEQYF	TGTGCCACCAGCAGAGGCTGGGACTCCTACGAGCAGTACTTC
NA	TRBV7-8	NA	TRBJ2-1	CASSFSLHSYNEQFF	TGTGCCAGCAGCTTCTCTCTCCACTCCTACAATGAGCAGTTCTTC
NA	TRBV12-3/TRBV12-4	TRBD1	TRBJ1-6	CASSPTGNNSPLHF	TGTGCCAGCAGTCCGACAGGGAATAATTCACCCCTCCACTTT
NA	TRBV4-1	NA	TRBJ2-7	CASSQDRHGVSRSYEQYF	TGCGCCAGCAGCCAAGATCGGCACGGGGTTTCCCGCTCCTACGAGCAGTACTTC